Listed below are T cell receptor beta chains from one sample, sequenced in a study of shared clonotypes between healthy human individuals. The data were produced by immunoSEQ multiplex PCR, yet TCRdb's version contains in-frame clones alone and is incomplete. This sample yields 1.6 million or so clones, of which 98% are seen a single time; about 0.4% belongs to the top ten. Sequenced sample: naive CD4+ T cells sorted from blood. These receptors all stem from a man aged 30-40 years in good health. CDR3s include the opening cysteine and the closing phenylalanine or tryptophan. Each record gives: CDR3 length, J gene, V gene, clone size, D gene, CDR3 protein, CDR3 DNA. A D gene is named only where the DNA matches it firmly. Clone size is not always given. Where it is, it says once, few, many or a class for expanded clones.

>13|TRBJ2-7|TRBV5-1|NA|TRBD2
CASSLEAGNEQYF
TGCGCCAGCAGCTTGGAAGCGGGAAACGAGCAGTACTTC
>11|TRBJ2-4|TRBV30|NA|TRBD2
CAYKTSSIQYF
TGTGCCTACAAGACTAGCAGCATTCAGTACTTC
>13|TRBJ2-5|TRBV15|NA|NA
CATSPRLQETQYF
TGTGCCACCAGCCCTCGATTACAAGAGACCCAGTACTTC
>14|TRBJ1-1|TRBV11-2|NA|NA
CASSLDRVGTEAFF
TGTGCCAGCAGCTTAGACAGGGTGGGCACTGAAGCTTTCTTT
>14|TRBJ1-1|TRBV18|NA|NA
CASSPLDEGTEAFF
TGTGCCAGCTCACCATTAGATGAGGGGACTGAAGCTTTCTTT
>14|TRBJ1-1|TRBV18|NA|NA
CASSPLSRNTEAFF
TGTGCCAGCTCACCGCTCAGCAGGAACACTGAAGCTTTCTTT
>15|TRBJ2-1|TRBV28|NA|TRBD1
CASSFALQGLDEQFF
TGTGCCAGCAGTTTTGCGTTACAGGGGTTGGATGAGCAGTTCTTC
>13|TRBJ1-5|TRBV6-1|NA|TRBD1
CASGTGIGQPQHF
TGTGCCAGCGGGACAGGCATTGGCCAGCCCCAGCATTTT
>16|TRBJ2-2|TRBV15|NA|NA
CATSRRAQYPAGELFF
TGTGCCACCAGCAGACGGGCCCAGTACCCCGCCGGGGAGCTGTTTTTT
>12|TRBJ1-3|TRBV29-1|NA|NA
CSVAHGPNTIYF
TGCAGCGTTGCCCACGGGCCGAACACCATATATTTT
>15|TRBJ1-5|TRBV7-2|NA|NA
CASSLGWNRNQPQHF
TGTGCCAGCAGCTTAGGATGGAATCGCAATCAGCCCCAGCATTTT
>16|TRBJ2-7|TRBV28|NA|TRBD2
CASSQAATSGRYEQYF
TGTGCCAGCAGTCAAGCCGCGACTAGCGGGAGATACGAGCAGTACTTC
>18|TRBJ2-1|TRBV10-3|NA|TRBD1
CAISDETGLMGSYNEQFF
TGTGCCATCAGTGATGAGACAGGGCTTATGGGGTCCTACAATGAGCAGTTCTTC
>17|TRBJ2-7|TRBV15|NA|TRBD1
CATSRYPRQGTASEQYF
TGTGCCACCAGCAGATATCCGAGACAGGGGACCGCCTCCGAGCAGTACTTC
>14|TRBJ2-5|TRBV7-9|NA|NA
CASSLAQGQETQYF
TGTGCCAGCAGCTTAGCGCAGGGACAAGAGACCCAGTACTTC
>14|TRBJ2-3|TRBV30|NA|NA
CAWSADGASFTQYF
TGTGCCTGGAGCGCCGACGGAGCCTCATTTACGCAGTATTTT
>17|TRBJ1-2|TRBV5-6|once|NA
CASSLVGTSYINYGYTF
TGTGCCAGCAGCTTGGTTGGAACATCATACATAAACTATGGCTACACCTTC
>15|TRBJ2-2|TRBV5-1|NA|NA
CASSLPGRDPGELFF
TGCGCCAGCAGCTTACCCGGACGCGACCCCGGGGAGCTGTTTTTT
>15|TRBJ2-7|TRBV5-5|NA|NA
CASSLEGAGDYEQYF
TGTGCCAGCAGCTTGGAGGGCGCAGGAGATTACGAGCAGTACTTC
>14|TRBJ2-7|TRBV28|NA|NA
CASSRKTRVGEQYF
TGTGCCAGCAGCCGAAAGACAAGGGTCGGCGAGCAGTACTTC
>13|TRBJ2-1|TRBV7-9|NA|NA
CASSPSIENEQFF
TGTGCCAGCAGCCCAAGTATCGAGAATGAGCAGTTCTTC
>15|TRBJ2-5|TRBV6-6|NA|TRBD1
CASRTRQGLGETQYF
TGTGCCAGCAGAACCAGACAGGGGCTGGGAGAGACCCAGTACTTC
>14|TRBJ1-3|TRBV30|NA|TRBD1
CAWSGTDSGNTIYF
TGTGCCTGGTCCGGGACAGACTCTGGAAACACCATATATTTT
>13|TRBJ2-7|TRBV6-5|NA|TRBD1
CASRRTGVYEQYF
TGTGCCAGCAGACGCACAGGGGTCTACGAGCAGTACTTC
>14|TRBJ2-7|TRBV6-5|NA|NA
CASSYDPTSYEQYF
TGTGCCAGCAGTTACGACCCGACGTCCTACGAGCAGTACTTC
>16|TRBJ2-2|TRBV5-8|NA|NA
CASSLTVTSNTGELFF
TGTGCCAGCAGCTTGACTGTGACCTCGAACACCGGGGAGCTGTTTTTT
>13|TRBJ2-5|TRBV7-2|NA|TRBD2
CASSLGGRETQYF
TGTGCCAGCAGCTTAGGCGGGAGAGAGACCCAGTACTTC
>14|TRBJ2-2|TRBV6-1|NA|TRBD2
CASSVWGGTGELFF
TGTGCCAGCAGTGTGTGGGGGGGCACCGGGGAGCTGTTTTTT
>13|TRBJ2-5|TRBV27|NA|NA
CASSFVGEETQYF
TGTGCCAGCAGTTTTGTGGGGGAAGAGACCCAGTACTTC
>18|TRBJ2-1|TRBV9|NA|TRBD2
CASSVSALAGVGYNEQFF
TGTGCCAGCAGCGTCTCGGCACTAGCGGGAGTGGGGTACAATGAGCAGTTCTTC
>16|TRBJ2-7|TRBV19|NA|NA
CASSIGGFLPVYEQYF
TGTGCCAGTAGTATAGGAGGTTTCCTCCCCGTCTACGAGCAGTACTTC
>15|TRBJ1-1|TRBV27|NA|NA
CASSSTGRGGTEAFF
TGTGCCAGCAGTTCCACGGGCCGCGGGGGGACTGAAGCTTTCTTT
>14|TRBJ1-1|TRBV27|NA|NA
CASSPVRGNTEAFF
TGTGCCAGCAGTCCAGTTCGGGGGAACACTGAAGCTTTCTTT
>15|TRBJ2-7|TRBV28|NA|TRBD1
CASSSGQGKPYEQYF
TGTGCCAGCAGTAGCGGACAGGGGAAACCCTACGAGCAGTACTTC
>15|TRBJ2-5|TRBV4-1|once|NA
CASSQGLGRRETQYF
TGCGCCAGCAGCCAAGGGCTGGGGCGGAGAGAGACCCAGTACTTC
>13|TRBJ2-7|TRBV18|NA|TRBD1
CASSGTGTYEQYF
TGTGCCAGCTCAGGGACAGGGACCTACGAGCAGTACTTC
>14|TRBJ2-7|TRBV6-5|NA|TRBD2
CASSQTSASYEQYF
TGTGCCAGCAGTCAAACTAGCGCCTCCTACGAGCAGTACTTC
>16|TRBJ2-7|TRBV5-1|NA|TRBD2
CASSTGGADSSYEQYF
TGCGCCAGCAGTACCGGGGGGGCGGATAGCTCCTACGAGCAGTACTTC
>12|TRBJ2-7|TRBV29-1|NA|TRBD1
CSAGTGEYEQYF
TGCAGCGCTGGGACAGGGGAATACGAGCAGTACTTC
>10|TRBJ2-1|TRBV20-1|NA|NA
CSALDNEQFF
TGCAGTGCTTTAGACAATGAGCAGTTCTTC
>15|TRBJ1-1|TRBV5-1|NA|NA
CASSPGHTEATEAFF
TGCGCCAGCAGCCCTGGACATACCGAAGCCACTGAAGCTTTCTTT
>15|TRBJ2-2|TRBV7-9|NA|NA
CASSGLDANTGELFF
TGTGCCAGCAGCGGGTTAGACGCGAACACCGGGGAGCTGTTTTTT
>13|TRBJ2-7|TRBV30|NA|NA
CAWTGSGPYEQYF
TGTGCCTGGACCGGTAGCGGTCCTTACGAGCAGTACTTC